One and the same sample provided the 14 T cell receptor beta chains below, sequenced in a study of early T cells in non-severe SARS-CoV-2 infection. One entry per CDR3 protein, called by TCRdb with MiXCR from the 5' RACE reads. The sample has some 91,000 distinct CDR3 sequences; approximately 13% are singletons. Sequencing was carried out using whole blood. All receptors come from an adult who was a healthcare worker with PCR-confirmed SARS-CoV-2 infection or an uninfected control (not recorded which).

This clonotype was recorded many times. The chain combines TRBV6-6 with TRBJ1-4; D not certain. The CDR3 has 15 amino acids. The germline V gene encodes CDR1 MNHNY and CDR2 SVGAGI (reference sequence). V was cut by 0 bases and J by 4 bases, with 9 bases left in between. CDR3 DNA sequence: TGTGCCAGCAGTTACTCGAATAGTTTTAATGAAAAACTGTTTTTT. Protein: CASSYSNSFNEKLFF.

In DNA form, the CDR3 reads TGCGCCAGCAGCCAAGAATTCCGCAGGAATTCTGGCACAGATACGCAGTATTTT. Translating gives CASSQEFRRNSGTDTQYF. This chain links TRBV4-1 with TRBJ2-3; D gene uncertain. V was cut by 0 bases and J by 1 base, with 17 bases left in between. The CDR3 loop spans 18 amino acids. Germline V CDR1 and CDR2: MGHRA, YSYEKL.

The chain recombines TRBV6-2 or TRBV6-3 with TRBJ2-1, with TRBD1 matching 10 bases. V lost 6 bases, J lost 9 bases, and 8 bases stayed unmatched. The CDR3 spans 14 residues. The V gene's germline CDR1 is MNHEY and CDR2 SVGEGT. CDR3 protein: CASRTRTGGGEQFF. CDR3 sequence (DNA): TGTGCCAGCAGGACCCGGACAGGGGGGGGTGAGCAGTTCTTC.

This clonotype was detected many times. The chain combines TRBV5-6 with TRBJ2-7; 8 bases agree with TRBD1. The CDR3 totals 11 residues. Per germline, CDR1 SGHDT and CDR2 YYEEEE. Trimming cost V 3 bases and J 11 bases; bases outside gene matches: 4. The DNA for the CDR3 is TGTGCCAGCAGCTCCTTGACAGGGGAGTACTTC. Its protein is CASSSLTGEYF.

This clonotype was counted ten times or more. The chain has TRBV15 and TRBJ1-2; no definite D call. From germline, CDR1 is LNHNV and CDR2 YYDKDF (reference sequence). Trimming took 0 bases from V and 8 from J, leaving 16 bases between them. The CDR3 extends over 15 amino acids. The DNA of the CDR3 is TGTGCCACCAGCAGAGATGAAGGGCAGCCTAGCGGCTACACCTTC. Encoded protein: CATSRDEGQPSGYTF.

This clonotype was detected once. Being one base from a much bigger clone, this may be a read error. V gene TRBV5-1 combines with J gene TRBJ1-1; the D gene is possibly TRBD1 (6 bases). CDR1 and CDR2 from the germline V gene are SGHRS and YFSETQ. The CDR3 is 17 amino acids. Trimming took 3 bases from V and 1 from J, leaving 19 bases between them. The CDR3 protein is CASSSRMTGMGNTEAFF. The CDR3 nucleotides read TGCGCCAGCAGCTCCCGTATGACAGGAATGGGGAACACTGAAGCTTTCTTT.

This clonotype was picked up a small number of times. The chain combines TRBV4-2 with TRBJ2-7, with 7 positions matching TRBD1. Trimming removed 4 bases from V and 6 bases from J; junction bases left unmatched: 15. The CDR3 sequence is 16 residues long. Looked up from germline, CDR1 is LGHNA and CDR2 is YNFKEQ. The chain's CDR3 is CASSPDLTGNECEQYF. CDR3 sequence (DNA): TGTGCCAGCAGCCCAGACCTGACAGGGAATGAATGCGAGCAGTACTTC.

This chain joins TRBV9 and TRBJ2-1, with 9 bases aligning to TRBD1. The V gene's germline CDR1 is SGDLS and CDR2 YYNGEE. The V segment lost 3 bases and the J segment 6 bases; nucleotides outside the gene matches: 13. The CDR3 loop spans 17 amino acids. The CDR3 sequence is CASSAGGDRVRGNEQFF. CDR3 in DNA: TGTGCCAGCAGCGCAGGGGGGGACAGGGTCAGAGGCAATGAGCAGTTCTTC.

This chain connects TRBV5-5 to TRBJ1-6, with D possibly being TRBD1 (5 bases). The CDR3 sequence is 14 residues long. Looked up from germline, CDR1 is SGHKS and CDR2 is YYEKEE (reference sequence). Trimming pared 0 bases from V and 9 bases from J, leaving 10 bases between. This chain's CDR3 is CASSLGQSSSPLHF. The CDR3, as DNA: TGTGCCAGCAGCTTGGGACAGTCTAGTTCACCCCTCCACTTT.

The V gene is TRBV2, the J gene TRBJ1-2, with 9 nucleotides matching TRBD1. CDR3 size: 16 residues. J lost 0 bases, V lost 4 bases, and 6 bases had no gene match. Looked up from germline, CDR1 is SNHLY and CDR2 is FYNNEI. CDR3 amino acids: CASSVDRGTANYGYTF. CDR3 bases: TGTGCCAGCAGTGTAGACAGGGGGACTGCTAACTATGGCTACACCTTC.

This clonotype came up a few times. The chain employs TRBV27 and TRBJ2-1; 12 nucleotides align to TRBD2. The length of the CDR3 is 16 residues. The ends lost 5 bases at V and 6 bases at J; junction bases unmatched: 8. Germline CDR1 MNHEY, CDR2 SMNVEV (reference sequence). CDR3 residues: CASSQLTSGGSNEQFF. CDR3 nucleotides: TGTGCCAGCAGTCAACTAACTAGCGGGGGGTCCAATGAGCAGTTCTTC.

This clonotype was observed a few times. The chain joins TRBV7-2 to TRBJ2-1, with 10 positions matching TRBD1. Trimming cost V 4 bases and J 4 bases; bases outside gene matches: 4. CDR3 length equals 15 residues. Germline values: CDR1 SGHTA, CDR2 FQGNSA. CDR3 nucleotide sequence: TGTGCCAGCAGCTCGGACAGGGGGAGGTACAATGAGCAGTTCTTC. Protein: CASSSDRGRYNEQFF.

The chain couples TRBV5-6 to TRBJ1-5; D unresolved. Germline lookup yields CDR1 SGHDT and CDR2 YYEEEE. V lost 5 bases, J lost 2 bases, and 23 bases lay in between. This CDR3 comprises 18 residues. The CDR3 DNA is TGTGCCAGCAGTTCCTGGGGAGTCGGGGTAGCAGGCAATCAGCCCCAGCATTTT. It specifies CASSSWGVGVAGNQPQHF.

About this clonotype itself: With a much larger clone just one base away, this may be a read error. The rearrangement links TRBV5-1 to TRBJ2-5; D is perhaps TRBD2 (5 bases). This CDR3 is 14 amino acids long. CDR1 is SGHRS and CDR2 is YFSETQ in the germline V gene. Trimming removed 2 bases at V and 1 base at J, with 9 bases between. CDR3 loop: CASSLYGSQETQYF. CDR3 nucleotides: TGCGCCAGCAGCTTATATGGGAGCCAAGAGACCCAGTACTTC.